Shown below are 23 T cell receptor beta chains from a single sample sequenced in a study of blood T cell repertoires in COVID-19. Method: immunoSEQ multiplex PCR; TCRdb's copy keeps in-frame clones and lacks some. Of under 200,000 clones in the sample, 90% were seen once. Input material: peripheral blood. The receptors derive from a man aged 45-60 years with acute or convalescent COVID-19.

This chain uses TRBV12-3 or TRBV12-4 with TRBJ2-7; tentatively, D is TRBD2 (5 bases). V lost 5 bases and J 3 bases, leaving 11 bases between the germline ends. CDR3 length: 13 amino acids. CDR3 in DNA: TGTGCCAGCAGTCCGGACTCCGACTACGAGCAGTACTTC. It specifies CASSPDSDYEQYF.

CDR3 DNA: TGTGCCAGCAGTTTGAGGCCACCAGATACGCAGTATTTT. Translated: CASSLRPPDTQYF. The chain employs TRBV27 and TRBJ2-3, with unresolved D. The CDR3 covers 13 residues. The V end was cut by 3 bases, the J end by 4 bases, with 8 bases between. Germline assignment: CDR1 MNHEY and CDR2 SMNVEV (reference sequence).

This sequence joins TRBV25-1 and TRBJ1-2; D possibly corresponds to TRBD1 (5 bases). V was trimmed by 4 bases and J by 7 bases, leaving 16 bases between them. The CDR3 runs 14 residues. Germline CDR1 and CDR2: MGHDK and SYGVNS. The CDR3 loop reads CASSVRTGSGGYTF. CDR3 in DNA: TGTGCCAGCAGTGTCAGAACAGGTTCGGGTGGCTACACCTTC.

The chain couples TRBV9 to TRBJ1-2, with 9 bases aligning to TRBD1. The CDR3 runs 15 residues. The ends lost 4 bases at V and 5 bases at J; junction bases unmatched: 9. Germline assignment: CDR1 SGDLS and CDR2 YYNGEE. CDR3 in DNA: TGTGCCAGCAGCTTCTGGACAGGGGATGGATATGGCTACACCTTC. The encoded protein is CASSFWTGDGYGYTF.

The V gene is TRBV7-9, the J gene TRBJ2-3, with D unclear. Germline V lookup: CDR1 SEHNR, CDR2 FQNEAQ (reference sequence). The V end was cut by 1 base, the J end by 5 bases, with 10 bases between. The CDR3 is made up of 14 amino acids. The CDR3 DNA reads as TGTGCCAGCAGCTTAGGTGCGGCCAAAGATACGCAGTATTTT. Its protein product is CASSLGAAKDTQYF.

The chain combines TRBV27 with TRBJ1-4, with no clear D. CDR1 is MNHEY, CDR2 SMNVEV, per germline (reference sequence). V was pared by 4 bases and J by 3 bases, with 9 bases between. CDR3 size: 14 residues. CDR3 sequence: CASSSVAPNEKLFF. The DNA of the CDR3 is TGTGCCAGCAGTTCTGTAGCCCCTAATGAAAAACTGTTTTTT.

The CDR3 sequence: CASCVGPGLDSYNEQFF. The CDR3 DNA sequence: TGCGCCAGCTGCGTGGGACCGGGACTGGACTCCTACAATGAGCAGTTCTTC. V usage is TRBV4-1 and J usage is TRBJ2-1; D possibly corresponds to TRBD2 (6 bases). Germline V gene data show CDR1 as MGHRA and CDR2 as YSYEKL. The CDR3 length is 17 residues. Trimming removed 8 bases at V and 0 bases at J, with 20 bases between.

The rearrangement joins TRBV6-2 or TRBV6-3 to TRBJ2-1; D is unclear. CDR3 length: 13 amino acids. The germline V and J ends were trimmed by 6 bases and 0 bases, with 6 bases remaining between them. Germline values: CDR1 MNHEY, CDR2 SVGEGT. This CDR3 reads CASSRSSYNEQFF. The DNA of the CDR3 is TGTGCCAGCAGCAGGAGCTCCTACAATGAGCAGTTCTTC.

The V call is TRBV6-2 or TRBV6-3, the J call TRBJ2-7; 7 bases map to TRBD2. Losses at the gene ends were 2 bases for V and 5 bases for J; bases not matched to a gene: 3. Germline V CDR1 and CDR2: MNHEY, SVGEGT. The CDR3 sequence is 13 residues long. The CDR3 region is CASSYSGKNEQYF. The CDR3 nucleotides are TGTGCCAGCAGTTACAGCGGGAAGAACGAGCAGTACTTC.

The chain's CDR3 is CASSVGQPNLSPLHF. The CDR3 DNA reads TGTGCCAGCAGTGTTGGACAGCCCAACTTATCACCCCTCCACTTT. V is TRBV6-1 and J is TRBJ1-6; tentatively, D is TRBD1 (6 bases). V was shortened by 4 bases and J by 10 bases, with 17 bases between the two germline ends. Germline CDR1 is MNHNS and CDR2 is SASEGT. The CDR3 has 15 residues.

CDR3 loop: CASSMRTGDVAEAFF. CDR3 nucleotide sequence: TGCGCCAGCAGCATGCGGACAGGGGATGTGGCTGAAGCTTTCTTT. The chain couples TRBV5-1 to TRBJ1-1, with TRBD1 identical over 9 bases. CDR3 length: 15 residues. The J segment lost 6 bases and the V segment lost 4 bases, leaving 10 bases of the junction unmatched. Germline V gene lookup returns CDR1 SGHRS and CDR2 YFSETQ.

Only one count was recorded for this clone. The rearrangement uses TRBV7-9 and TRBJ1-4; D unresolved. The V end lost 3 bases, the J end lost 0 bases, and 17 bases lay between the germline ends. The CDR3 totals 18 residues. CDR1 is SEHNR and CDR2 is FQNEAQ in the germline V gene (reference sequence). The CDR3 loop is CASSFLPQSVATNEKLFF. The CDR3 bases are TGTGCCAGCAGCTTTTTGCCCCAGAGCGTGGCAACTAATGAAAAACTGTTTTTT.

J is TRBJ2-5 and V is TRBV7-9; D is possibly TRBD2 (5 bases). Trimming shortened V by 0 bases and J by 5 bases, and 10 bases separated the two germline ends. CDR3 size: 14 residues. In germline, CDR1 is SEHNR, CDR2 FQNEAQ (reference sequence). The CDR3 protein is CASSLARGFETQYF. The CDR3 coding sequence is TGTGCCAGCAGCTTAGCACGAGGGTTTGAGACCCAGTACTTC.

This clone occurred a few times. DNA for the CDR3: TGTGCCAGCAGATCCCAACCTCGGACAGGGGGCCCCTACGAGCAGTACTTC. It encodes CASRSQPRTGGPYEQYF. The rearrangement uses TRBV27 and TRBJ2-7, with 11 bases fitting TRBD1. Germline V gives CDR1 MNHEY, CDR2 SMNVEV (reference sequence). The trim removed 6 bases at V and 2 bases at J, leaving 12 bases unmatched. The CDR3 totals 17 residues.

The gene calls are TRBV28 and TRBJ1-1, with D perhaps matching TRBD1 (5 bases). V dropped 2 bases and J dropped 3 bases, with 16 bases sitting between them. The CDR3 covers 16 residues. CDR1 and CDR2 (germline): MDHEN, SYDVKM. The CDR3, as DNA: TGTGCCAGCAGTTTAGGTGGGTGGGCGACAGACACTGAAGCTTTCTTT. Amino acid sequence: CASSLGGWATDTEAFF. Full variable domain (outside the CDR3, taken from reference TRBV28 and TRBJ1-1): DVKVTQSSRYLVKRTGEKVFLECVQDMDHENMFWYRQDPGLGLRLIYFSYDVKMKEKGDIPEGYSVSREKKERFSLILESASTNQTSMYLCASSLGGWATDTEAFFGQGTRLTVV.

CDR3 sequence (DNA): TGTGCCAGCTCACCACAAAGCGGGAGGGCGGGGGAGCAGTACTTC. Protein product: CASSPQSGRAGEQYF. The rearrangement uses TRBV18 and TRBJ2-7; 10 nucleotides line up with TRBD2. This CDR3 has 15 residues. Germline V gives CDR1 KGHSH, CDR2 LQKENI. V gave up 1 base and J gave up 7 bases; unmatched junction bases: 7.

This sequence joins TRBV6-6 and TRBJ2-5; 8 positions match TRBD1. The CDR3 runs to 14 residues. Per the germline V gene, CDR1 is MNHNY and CDR2 is SVGAGI (reference sequence). V lost 6 bases to trimming and J lost 5 bases; unmatched junction nucleotides: 8. CDR3 bases: TGTGCCAGCAGACAGACAGGGGTAGAGGAGACCCAGTACTTC. Protein product: CASRQTGVEETQYF.

V is TRBV11-1 and J is TRBJ2-3, with unresolved D. The CDR3 consists of 13 residues. Trimming stripped 7 bases from V and 2 bases from J, with 10 bases between. CDR1 SGHAT and CDR2 FQDESV come from the germline V gene (reference sequence). CDR3 sequence reads: CASKNFITDTQYF. CDR3 sequence (DNA): TGTGCCAGCAAGAACTTCATCACAGATACGCAGTATTTT.

The rearrangement joins TRBV30 to TRBJ1-2; 7 bases are a match to TRBD1. The CDR3 consists of 17 residues. V trimming: 3 bases; J trimming: 6 bases; junction bases outside the gene matches: 19. Per germline, CDR1 GTSNPN and CDR2 SVGIG (reference sequence). The CDR3: CAWSGLGTAPRLDGYTF. In DNA form, the CDR3 reads TGTGCCTGGAGCGGCCTCGGGACAGCTCCCCGGTTGGATGGCTACACCTTC.

This clone was counted only a few times. V gene TRBV27 combines with J gene TRBJ2-7, with TRBD2 matching 8 bases. Germline CDR1 is MNHEY and CDR2 is SMNVEV (reference sequence). The V gene end was trimmed by 5 bases and the J gene end by 0 bases; junction bases not matched to a gene: 12. The CDR3 runs to 17 residues. The CDR3, as DNA: TGTGCCAGCAGTCCAGGACTAGCTGCCCCTTTCTCCTACGAGCAGTACTTC. Amino acids: CASSPGLAAPFSYEQYF.

The rearrangement uses TRBV9 and TRBJ2-2, with TRBD2 matching over 8 bases. The V gene end was trimmed by 5 bases and the J gene end by 4 bases; junction bases not matched to a gene: 4. The germline gives CDR1 SGDLS, CDR2 YYNGEE. The CDR3 length is 14 residues. CDR3 residues: CASSVSGSTGELFF. CDR3 DNA: TGTGCCAGCAGTGTGAGCGGGAGCACCGGGGAGCTGTTTTTT.

The V and J genes are TRBV29-1 and TRBJ1-1, with unresolved D. The ends were cut back, 7 bases at V and 3 bases at J, with 15 bases in the middle. The germline V gene encodes CDR1 SQVTM and CDR2 ANQGSEA. CDR3 size: 13 residues. CDR3 sequence reads: CSAGKGRDTEAFF. In nucleotides, the CDR3 is TGCAGCGCCGGGAAGGGTAGGGACACTGAAGCTTTCTTT.

This clone has only a few counts. The chain is built from TRBV10-3 and TRBJ2-3, with D possibly matching TRBD1 (6 bases). This CDR3 region has 14 residues. Germline V lookup: CDR1 ENHRY, CDR2 SYGVKD. V shed 3 bases and J shed 5 bases, with 12 bases lying between them. The chain's CDR3 is CAISDGTTGDTQYF. The CDR3 DNA follows: TGTGCCATCAGTGATGGGACAACCGGAGATACGCAGTATTTT.